This T cell receptor (beta chain) stems from a study of cytomegalovirus exposure and HLA in healthy donors. PCR used 60 Vbeta primers and 13 Jbeta primers. The assay was immunoSEQ multiplex PCR, and TCRdb's table has in-frame clones only and misses some. The data hold 250,000 to 300,000 clones, with 84% observed a single time. The CDR3 covers 14 residues. Germline CDR1 is SNHLY and CDR2 is FYNNEI. Trimming took 4 bases from V and 6 from J; bases not matched to a gene: 4. Sequenced sample: PBMCs. The source is a woman aged 40 to 50 in good health and CMV-seropositive. This chain connects TRBV2 to TRBJ2-1, with 9 bases lining up with TRBD2. The CDR3 DNA sequence: TGTGCCAGCAGTGCAACTAGCGGGTCCAATGAGCAGTTCTTC. Translating it yields CASSATSGSNEQFF.